This T cell receptor beta chain was profiled in a study of blood T cell repertoires in COVID-19. Study overall: Whether acute or convalescent, the COVID-19 samples came from the United States, Italy and Spain. The analysed material was cDNA or gDNA that came from T cells, B-cell-depleted T cells, or PBMCs.

Sequencing was performed with immunoSEQ multiplex PCR; in TCRdb, only in-frame clones are kept and a portion is missing. The sample consists of under 200,000 clones, about 85% of them appearing once. The CDR3 is made up of 13 amino acids. What was sequenced was peripheral blood. The TCR was taken from a man aged 60 to 75 who had recovered from COVID-19. The rearrangement joins TRBV21-1 to TRBJ1-2; TRBD1, the table's D call, lacks a check against the DNA. TRBV21-1 is given as a pseudogene. The CDR3 coding sequence is TGTGCCAGCAGCACGTCAGGCAACTATGGCTACACCTTC. This encodes CASSTSGNYGYTF.